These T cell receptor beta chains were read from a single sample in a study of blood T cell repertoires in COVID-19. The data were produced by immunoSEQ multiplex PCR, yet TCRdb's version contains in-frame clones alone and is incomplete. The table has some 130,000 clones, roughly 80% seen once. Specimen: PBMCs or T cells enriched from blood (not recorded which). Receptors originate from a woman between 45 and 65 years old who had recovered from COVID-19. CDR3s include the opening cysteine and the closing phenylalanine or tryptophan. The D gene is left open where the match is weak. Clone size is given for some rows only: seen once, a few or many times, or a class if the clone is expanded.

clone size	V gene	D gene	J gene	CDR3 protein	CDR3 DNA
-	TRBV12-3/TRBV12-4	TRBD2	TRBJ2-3	CASRRTSPDTQYF	TGTGCCAGCAGAAGGACTAGCCCAGATACGCAGTATTTT
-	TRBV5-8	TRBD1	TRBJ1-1	CASSLEPTGGTEAFF	TGTGCCAGCAGCCTAGAACCGACAGGGGGAACTGAAGCTTTCTTT
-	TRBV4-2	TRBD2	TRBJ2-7	CASSQEVAGGLEQYF	TGTGCCAGCAGCCAAGAGGTCGCGGGGGGGCTTGAGCAGTACTTC
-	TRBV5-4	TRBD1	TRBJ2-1	CASSPAGTGFSEQFF	TGTGCCAGCAGCCCCGCCGGGACAGGATTTAGTGAGCAGTTCTTC
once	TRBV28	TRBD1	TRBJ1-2	CASMGDRLIYGYTF	TGTGCCAGCATGGGGGACAGATTGATCTATGGCTACACCTTC
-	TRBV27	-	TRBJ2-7	CATLRGAGGAYEQYF	TGTGCCACCCTAAGGGGGGCAGGGGGAGCCTACGAGCAGTACTTC
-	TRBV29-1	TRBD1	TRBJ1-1	CSVTPGQGEAFF	TGCAGCGTAACCCCGGGACAGGGTGAAGCTTTCTTT
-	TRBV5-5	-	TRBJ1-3	CASSLETAGNTIYF	TGTGCCAGCAGCTTGGAAACAGCTGGAAACACCATATATTTT
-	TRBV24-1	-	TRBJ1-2	CATSDPTPTGLDGYTF	TGTGCCACCAGTGACCCGACGCCGACAGGTCTAGATGGCTACACCTTC
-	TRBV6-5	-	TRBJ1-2	CASSYKGGYGYTF	TGTGCCAGCAGTTACAAAGGAGGCTATGGCTACACCTTC
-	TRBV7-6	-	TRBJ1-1	CASSLEAAAGINTEAFF	TGTGCCAGCAGCTTAGAGGCTGCTGCAGGGATAAACACTGAAGCTTTCTTT
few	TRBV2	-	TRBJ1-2	CASSDRENYGYTF	TGTGCCAGCAGTGACAGGGAAAATTATGGCTACACCTTC
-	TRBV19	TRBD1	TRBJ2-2	CASSYGTADTGELFF	TGTGCCAGTAGTTATGGGACAGCGGACACCGGGGAGCTGTTTTTT
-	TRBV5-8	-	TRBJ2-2	CASSLAFLAANTGELFF	TGTGCCAGCAGCTTGGCCTTTTTGGCAGCGAACACCGGGGAGCTGTTTTTT
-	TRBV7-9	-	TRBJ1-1	CASSLGQGAFF	TGTGCCAGCAGCCTAGGGCAGGGAGCTTTCTTT
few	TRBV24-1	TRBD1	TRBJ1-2	CATSDSGTGGVGLNYGYTF	TGTGCCACCAGTGATTCAGGCACAGGGGGCGTCGGACTGAACTATGGCTACACCTTC
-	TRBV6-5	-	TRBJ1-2	CASSYSGEGDGYTF	TGTGCCAGCAGTTACTCCGGAGAGGGGGATGGCTACACCTTC
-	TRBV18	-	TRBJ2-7	CASSSGQFDEQYF	TGTGCCAGCTCATCCGGACAGTTCGACGAGCAGTACTTC
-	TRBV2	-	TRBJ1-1	CASSDPPTRNTEAFF	TGTGCCAGCAGTGACCCCCCGACACGTAACACTGAAGCTTTCTTT
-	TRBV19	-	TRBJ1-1	CASSVGMNTEAFF	TGTGCCAGCTCGGTTGGTATGAACACTGAAGCTTTCTTT
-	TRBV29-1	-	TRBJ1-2	CSVAQGHGGYTF	TGCAGCGTTGCACAGGGTCACGGCGGCTACACCTTC
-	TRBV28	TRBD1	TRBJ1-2	CASHIQGQKYYYGYTF	TGTGCCAGCCACATCCAGGGACAGAAGTACTACTATGGCTACACCTTC
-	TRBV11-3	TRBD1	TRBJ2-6	CASSFGQGMPGANVLTF	TGTGCCAGCAGCTTTGGACAGGGGATGCCTGGGGCCAACGTCCTGACTTTC
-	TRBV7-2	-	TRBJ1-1	CASSSQTGLMNTEAFF	TGTGCCAGCAGCTCCCAGACAGGTTTGATGAACACTGAAGCTTTCTTT
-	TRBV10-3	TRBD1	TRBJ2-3	CAIKAETGASDTQYF	TGTGCCATCAAGGCCGAGACAGGGGCATCGGATACGCAGTATTTT
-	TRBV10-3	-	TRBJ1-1	CAISDSTAKNTEAFF	TGTGCCATCAGTGACTCGACAGCCAAGAACACTGAAGCTTTCTTT
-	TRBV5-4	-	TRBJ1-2	CASSDKAGTYGYTF	TGTGCCAGCAGCGATAAAGCTGGTACCTATGGCTACACCTTC
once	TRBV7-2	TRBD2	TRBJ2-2	CASTRSGGANTGELFF	TGTGCCAGCACCCGCTCGGGAGGAGCGAACACCGGGGAGCTGTTTTTT
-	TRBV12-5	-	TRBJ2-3	CASGLEDNSDTQYF	TGTGCTAGTGGTTTAGAAGACAACTCAGATACGCAGTATTTT
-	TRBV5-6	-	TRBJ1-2	CASSLSFGYTF	TGTGCCAGCAGCTTGTCCTTTGGCTACACCTTC
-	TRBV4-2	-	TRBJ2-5	CASSHSRTTQETQYF	TGTGCCAGCAGCCATTCCAGAACAACCCAAGAGACCCAGTACTTC
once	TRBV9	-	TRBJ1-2	CASSVAFSSGPQGGYTF	TGTGCCAGCAGCGTAGCTTTCAGCTCGGGCCCCCAGGGAGGCTACACCTTC
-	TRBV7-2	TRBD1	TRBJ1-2	CASSVRAGQTNYGYTF	TGTGCCAGCAGCGTAAGGGCGGGACAGACTAACTATGGCTACACCTTC
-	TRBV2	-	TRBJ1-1	CASSEAQGSAFF	TGTGCCAGCAGTGAAGCGCAGGGTTCAGCTTTCTTT
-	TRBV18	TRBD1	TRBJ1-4	CASSRNRDRGTNEKLFF	TGTGCCAGCTCACGCAACCGGGACAGGGGCACTAATGAAAAACTGTTTTTT
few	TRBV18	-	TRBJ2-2	CASSPESGSGELFF	TGTGCCAGCTCACCAGAGTCGGGGAGCGGGGAGCTGTTTTTT
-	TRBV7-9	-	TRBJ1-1	CASSTSRALEGTEAFF	TGTGCCAGCAGCACATCCCGGGCTCTCGAGGGCACTGAAGCTTTCTTT
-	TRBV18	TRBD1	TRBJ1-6	CASSPPKGANSPLHF	TGTGCCAGCTCACCACCGAAGGGGGCGAACTCACCCCTCCACTTT
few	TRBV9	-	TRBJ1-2	CASSVTETNYGYTF	TGTGCCAGCAGCGTCACAGAGACTAACTATGGCTACACCTTC
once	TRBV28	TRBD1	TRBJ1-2	CASRQGQGDGYTF	TGTGCCAGTAGACAGGGACAGGGGGACGGCTACACCTTC
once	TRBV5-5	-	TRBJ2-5	CASSLGDWYQETQYF	TGTGCCAGCAGCCTCGGGGATTGGTACCAAGAGACCCAGTACTTC
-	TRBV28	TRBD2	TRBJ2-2	CASSFWSRGAGELFF	TGTGCCAGCAGTTTCTGGTCCCGGGGGGCCGGGGAGCTGTTTTTT
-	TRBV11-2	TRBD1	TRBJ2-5	CASSYDRDGTQYF	TGTGCCAGCAGTTATGACAGGGATGGGACCCAGTACTTC
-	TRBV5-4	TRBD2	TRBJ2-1	CASSSGGSLDEQFF	TGTGCCAGCAGCTCGGGGGGGTCCCTGGATGAGCAGTTCTTC
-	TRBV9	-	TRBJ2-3	CASATGRTDTQYF	TGTGCCAGCGCCACAGGGCGGACAGATACGCAGTATTTT
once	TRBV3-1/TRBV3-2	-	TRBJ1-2	CASSQVASVGGAPNYGYTF	TGTGCCAGCAGCCAAGTAGCGTCGGTAGGGGGGGCGCCTAACTATGGCTACACCTTC
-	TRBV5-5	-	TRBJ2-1	CASSLDGVSYNEQFF	TGTGCCAGCAGCTTGGACGGGGTATCCTACAATGAGCAGTTCTTC
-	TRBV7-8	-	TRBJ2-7	CASSPRGLLGEQYF	TGTGCCAGCAGCCCTAGGGGATTACTGGGGGAGCAGTACTTC
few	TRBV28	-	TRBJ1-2	CASSLDTGLLYGYTF	TGTGCCAGCAGTTTAGATACAGGGCTCCTTTATGGCTACACCTTC
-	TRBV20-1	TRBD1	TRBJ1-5	CSASPQGGNQPQHF	TGCAGTGCTAGTCCTCAGGGGGGAAATCAGCCCCAGCATTTT
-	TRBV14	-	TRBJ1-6	CASSRFRDMGSPLHF	TGTGCCAGCAGCCGCTTCCGGGACATGGGTTCACCCCTCCACTTT
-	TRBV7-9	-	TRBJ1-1	CASSFREGGVPFF	TGTGCCAGCAGCTTCCGGGAAGGGGGTGTACCTTTCTTT
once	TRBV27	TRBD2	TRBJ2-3	CASSSRTSGAADTQYF	TGTGCCAGCAGTTCCCGGACTAGCGGGGCGGCAGATACGCAGTATTTT
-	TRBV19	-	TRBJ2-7	CASRPGASYEQYF	TGTGCCAGTAGGCCGGGAGCCTCCTACGAGCAGTACTTC